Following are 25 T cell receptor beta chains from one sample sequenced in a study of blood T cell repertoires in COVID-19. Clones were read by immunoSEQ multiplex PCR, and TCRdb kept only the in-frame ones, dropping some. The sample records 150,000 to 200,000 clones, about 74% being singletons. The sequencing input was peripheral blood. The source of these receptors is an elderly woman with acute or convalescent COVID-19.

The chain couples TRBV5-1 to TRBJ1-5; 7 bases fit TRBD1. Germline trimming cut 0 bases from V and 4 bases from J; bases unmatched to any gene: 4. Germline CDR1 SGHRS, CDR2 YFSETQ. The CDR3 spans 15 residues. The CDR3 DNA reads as TGCGCCAGCAGCTTGGGGGGGACAGAAAATCAGCCCCAGCATTTT. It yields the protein CASSLGGTENQPQHF. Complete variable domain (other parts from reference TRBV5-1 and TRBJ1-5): KAGVTQTPRYLIKTRGQQVTLSCSPISGHRSVSWYQQTPGQGLQFLFEYFSETQRNKGNFPGRFSGRQFSNSRSEMNVSTLELGDSALYLCASSLGGTENQPQHFGDGTRLSIL.

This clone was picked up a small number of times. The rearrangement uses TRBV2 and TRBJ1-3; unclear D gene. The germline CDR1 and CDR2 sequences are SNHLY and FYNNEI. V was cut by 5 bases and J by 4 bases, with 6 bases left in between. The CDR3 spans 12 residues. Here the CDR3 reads CASSSQGNTIYF. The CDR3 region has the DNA TGTGCCAGCAGTTCACAGGGAAACACCATATATTTT.

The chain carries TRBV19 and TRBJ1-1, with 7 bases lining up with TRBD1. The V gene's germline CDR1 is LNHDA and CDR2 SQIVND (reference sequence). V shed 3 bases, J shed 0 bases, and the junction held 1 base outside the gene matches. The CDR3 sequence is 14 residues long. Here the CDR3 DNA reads TGTGCCAGTAGTATGGGACAGATGAACACTGAAGCTTTCTTT. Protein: CASSMGQMNTEAFF.

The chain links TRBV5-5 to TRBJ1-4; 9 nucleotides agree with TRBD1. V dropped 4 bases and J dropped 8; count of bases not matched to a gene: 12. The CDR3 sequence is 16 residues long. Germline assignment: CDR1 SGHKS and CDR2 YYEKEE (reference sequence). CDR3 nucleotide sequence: TGTGCCAGCAGCCTACACATGGGACAGGGTGGAGAAAAACTGTTTTTT. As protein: CASSLHMGQGGEKLFF.

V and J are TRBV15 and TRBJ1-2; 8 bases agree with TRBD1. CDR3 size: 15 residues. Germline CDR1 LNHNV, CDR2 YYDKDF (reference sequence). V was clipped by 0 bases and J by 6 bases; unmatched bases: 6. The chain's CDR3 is CATSREGRGLNGYTF. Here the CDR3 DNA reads TGTGCCACCAGCAGAGAAGGCAGGGGGCTTAATGGCTACACCTTC.

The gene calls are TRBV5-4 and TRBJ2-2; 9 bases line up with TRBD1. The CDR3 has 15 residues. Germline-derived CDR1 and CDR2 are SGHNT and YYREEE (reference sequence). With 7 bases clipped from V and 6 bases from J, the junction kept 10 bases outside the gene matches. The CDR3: CASSLGDRDAGELFF. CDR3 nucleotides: TGTGCCAGCTCCCTGGGGGACAGGGATGCCGGGGAGCTGTTTTTT.

Here the CDR3 reads CASSPTGGYQPQHF. CDR3 coding DNA: TGTGCCAGCAGCCCTACAGGGGGCTATCAGCCCCAGCATTTT. The genes are TRBV27 and TRBJ1-5; 9 bases align to TRBD1. In germline, CDR1 is MNHEY, CDR2 SMNVEV (reference sequence). With V trimmed by 6 bases and J by 5 bases, 5 bases remained unmatched. This CDR3 has 14 amino acids.

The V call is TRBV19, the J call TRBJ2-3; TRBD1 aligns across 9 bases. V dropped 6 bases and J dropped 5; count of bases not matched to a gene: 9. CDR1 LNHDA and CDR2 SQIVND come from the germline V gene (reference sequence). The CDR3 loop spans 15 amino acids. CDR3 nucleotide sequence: TGTGCCAGTAGATACGGGACAGGGCCGGGAGATACGCAGTATTTT. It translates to CASRYGTGPGDTQYF.

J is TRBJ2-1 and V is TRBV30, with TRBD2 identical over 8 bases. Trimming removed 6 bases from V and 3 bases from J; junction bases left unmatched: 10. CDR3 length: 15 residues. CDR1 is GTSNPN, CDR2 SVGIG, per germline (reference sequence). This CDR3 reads CACRPGSGIYNEQFF. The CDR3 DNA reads TGTGCCTGCAGGCCGGGTAGCGGGATCTACAATGAGCAGTTCTTC.

The CDR3 sequence is CASTLSRVPNEKLFF. The CDR3, as DNA: TGTGCCAGCACTCTCAGCCGGGTCCCCAATGAAAAACTGTTTTTT. This chain connects TRBV2 to TRBJ1-4; unclear D gene. This CDR3 has 15 residues. Germline V gives CDR1 SNHLY, CDR2 FYNNEI. V lost 7 bases and J 5 bases, leaving 17 bases between the germline ends.

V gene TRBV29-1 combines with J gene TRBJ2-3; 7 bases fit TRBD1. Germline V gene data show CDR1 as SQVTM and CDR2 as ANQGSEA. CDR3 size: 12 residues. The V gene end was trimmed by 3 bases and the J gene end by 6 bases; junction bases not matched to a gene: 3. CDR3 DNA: TGCAGCGTTGACCCGACAGGGGATACGCAGTATTTT. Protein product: CSVDPTGDTQYF.

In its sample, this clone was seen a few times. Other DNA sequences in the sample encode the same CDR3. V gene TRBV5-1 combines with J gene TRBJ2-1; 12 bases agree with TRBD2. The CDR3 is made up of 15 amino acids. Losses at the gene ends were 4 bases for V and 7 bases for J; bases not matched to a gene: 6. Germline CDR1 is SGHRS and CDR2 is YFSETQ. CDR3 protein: CASSLLAGGSNEQFF. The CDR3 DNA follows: TGCGCCAGCAGCCTGCTAGCGGGAGGGAGTAATGAGCAGTTCTTC.

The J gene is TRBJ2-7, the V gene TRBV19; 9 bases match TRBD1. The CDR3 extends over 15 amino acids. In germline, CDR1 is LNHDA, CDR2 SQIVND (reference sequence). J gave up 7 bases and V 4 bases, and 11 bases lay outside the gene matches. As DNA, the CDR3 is TGTGCCAGTAGTACGGGACAGGGACCAAGGGGGGAGCAGTACTTC. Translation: CASSTGQGPRGEQYF.

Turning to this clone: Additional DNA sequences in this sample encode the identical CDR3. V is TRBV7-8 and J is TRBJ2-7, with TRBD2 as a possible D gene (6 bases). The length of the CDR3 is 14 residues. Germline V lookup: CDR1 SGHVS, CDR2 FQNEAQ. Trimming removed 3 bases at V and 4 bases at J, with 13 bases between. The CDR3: CASSLGTETYEQYF. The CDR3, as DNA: TGTGCCAGCAGCTTGGGGACTGAGACGTACGAGCAGTACTTC.

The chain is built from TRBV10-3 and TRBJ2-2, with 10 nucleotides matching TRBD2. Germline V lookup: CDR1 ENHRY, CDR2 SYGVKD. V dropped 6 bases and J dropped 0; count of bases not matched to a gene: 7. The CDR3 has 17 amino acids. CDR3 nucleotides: TGTGCCATCAGGAGGACTAGCGGAGCGACGAACACCGGGGAGCTGTTTTTT. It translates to CAIRRTSGATNTGELFF.

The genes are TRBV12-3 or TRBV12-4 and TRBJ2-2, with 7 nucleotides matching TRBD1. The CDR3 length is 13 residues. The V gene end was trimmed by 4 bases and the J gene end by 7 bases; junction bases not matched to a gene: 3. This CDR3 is CASSSTGFGELFF. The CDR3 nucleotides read TGTGCCAGCAGTTCGACAGGGTTCGGGGAGCTGTTTTTT.

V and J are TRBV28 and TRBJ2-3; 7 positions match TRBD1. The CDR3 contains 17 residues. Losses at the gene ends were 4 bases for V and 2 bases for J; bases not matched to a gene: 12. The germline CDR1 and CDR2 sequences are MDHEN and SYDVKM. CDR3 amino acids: CASSSHSDRVNTDTQYF. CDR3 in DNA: TGTGCCAGCAGTTCCCACTCCGACAGGGTTAACACAGATACGCAGTATTTT. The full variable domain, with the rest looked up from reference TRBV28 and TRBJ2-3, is DVKVTQSSRYLVKRTGEKVFLECVQDMDHENMFWYRQDPGLGLRLIYFSYDVKMKEKGDIPEGYSVSREKKERFSLILESASTNQTSMYLCASSSHSDRVNTDTQYFGPGTRLTVL.

CDR3 region: CASSRDRVETQYF. CDR3 DNA: TGTGCCAGCAGCCGGGACAGGGTTGAGACCCAGTACTTC. The chain joins TRBV12-3 or TRBV12-4 to TRBJ2-5; 9 nucleotides match TRBD1. The CDR3 length is 13 residues. V shed 6 bases, J shed 5 bases, and the junction held 4 bases outside the gene matches.

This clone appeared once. CDR3 DNA: TGCGCCAGCAGCTTCAAGGGGACCACGGACAGTAGCTCCTACAATGAGCAGTTCTTC. As protein: CASSFKGTTDSSSYNEQFF. V is TRBV5-1 and J is TRBJ2-1, with D possibly matching TRBD1 (6 bases). CDR1 and CDR2 (germline): SGHRS, YFSETQ. The V end was cut by 2 bases, the J end by 0 bases, with 21 bases between. The CDR3 is made up of 19 amino acids.

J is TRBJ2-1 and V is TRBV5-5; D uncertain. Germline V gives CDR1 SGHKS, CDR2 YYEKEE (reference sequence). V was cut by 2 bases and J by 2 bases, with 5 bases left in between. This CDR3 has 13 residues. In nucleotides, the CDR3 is TGTGCCAGCAGCTTTACAGCCTACAATGAGCAGTTCTTC. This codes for CASSFTAYNEQFF.

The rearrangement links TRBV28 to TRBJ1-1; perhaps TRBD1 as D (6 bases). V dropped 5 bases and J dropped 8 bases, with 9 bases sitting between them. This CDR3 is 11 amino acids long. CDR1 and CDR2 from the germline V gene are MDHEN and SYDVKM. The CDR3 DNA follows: TGTGCCAGCAGTACAGACAGGGAAGCTTTCTTT. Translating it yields CASSTDREAFF.

For the CDR3, the DNA is TGTGCCAGCAGCCAAGACGTCGGGGGTTACAATGAGCAGTTCTTC. Protein product: CASSQDVGGYNEQFF. The chain has TRBV3-1 (or the pseudogene TRBV3-2) and TRBJ2-1; possibly TRBD2 for D (6 bases). V was trimmed by 0 bases and J by 4 bases, leaving 10 bases between them. Germline V CDR1 and CDR2: LGHDT, YNNKEL (reference sequence). The CDR3 contains 15 residues.

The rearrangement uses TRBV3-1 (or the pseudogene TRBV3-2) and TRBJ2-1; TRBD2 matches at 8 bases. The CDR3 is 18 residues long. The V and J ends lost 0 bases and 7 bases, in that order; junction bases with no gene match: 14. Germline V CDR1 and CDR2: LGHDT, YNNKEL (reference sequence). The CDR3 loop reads CASSQEGLGSGISNEQFF. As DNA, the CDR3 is TGTGCCAGCAGCCAAGAGGGATTGGGTAGCGGGATATCGAATGAGCAGTTCTTC.

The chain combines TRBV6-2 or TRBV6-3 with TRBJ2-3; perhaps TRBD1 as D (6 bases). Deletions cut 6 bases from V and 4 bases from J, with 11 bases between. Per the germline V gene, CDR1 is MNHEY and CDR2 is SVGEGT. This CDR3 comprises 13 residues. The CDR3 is CASSQGFPDTQYF. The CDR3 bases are TGTGCCAGCAGCCAGGGGTTCCCAGATACGCAGTATTTT.

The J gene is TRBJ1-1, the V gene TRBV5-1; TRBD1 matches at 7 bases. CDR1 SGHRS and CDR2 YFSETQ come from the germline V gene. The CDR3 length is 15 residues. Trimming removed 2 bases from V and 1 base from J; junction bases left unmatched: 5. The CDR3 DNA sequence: TGCGCCAGCAGCTTAAGACAGGGACCGAACACTGAAGCTTTCTTT. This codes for CASSLRQGPNTEAFF.